Shown below are 31 T cell receptor beta chains from a single sample sequenced in a study of shared clonotypes between healthy human individuals (dated by TCRdb to 2019 to 2021). The library relied on the immunoSEQ multiplex PCR assay. In TCRdb, the immuneACCESS table is reduced to in-frame sequences with V and J assigned. These tables do not hold every clone; where another copy was compared, an unresolved V gene accounts for under half, and the others remain unexplained. This sample comprises around 2.5 million clones, 93% of them detected only once. Clones ranked in the top ten supply about 0.34% of the sample. Sample: naive CD4+ T cells from PBMCs. The label giving this sample's cell subset or site can be read as: CD45RA+ positively selected. These receptors came from a man aged 18 to 30 in good health. Some clones in this sample may be carry-over from other donors' samples.

The chain carries TRBV28 and TRBJ1-1; D unclear. This CDR3 is 14 amino acids long. V lost 0 bases and J 4 bases, leaving 9 bases between the germline ends. Germline CDR1 and CDR2: MDHEN and SYDVKM. CDR3 in amino acids: CASSLWTSATEAFF. The CDR3 nucleotides are TGTGCCAGCAGTTTATGGACGTCTGCCACTGAAGCTTTCTTT.

This rearrangement joins TRBV19 to TRBJ1-2, with 7 bases identical to TRBD1. V lost 8 bases to trimming and J lost 2 bases; unmatched junction nucleotides: 2. The CDR3 is 12 residues long. Germline V gene data show CDR1 as LNHDA and CDR2 as SQIVND (reference sequence). The CDR3 protein is CASLTGNYGYTF. In nucleotides, the CDR3 is TGTGCCAGTTTGACAGGGAACTATGGCTACACCTTC.

The chain joins TRBV30 to TRBJ2-6; 7 bases are a match to TRBD2. This CDR3 spans 14 amino acids. Unmatched junction bases numbered 4, after V lost 5 bases and J lost 3 bases. Germline CDR1 and CDR2: GTSNPN and SVGIG (reference sequence). CDR3 protein: CAWAPGGGANVLTF. DNA for the CDR3: TGTGCCTGGGCCCCGGGGGGTGGGGCCAACGTCCTGACTTTC.

With regard to this clone: The same CDR3 can be traced to other DNA sequences in this sample. The chain is built from TRBV18 and TRBJ2-5; D not certain. With 1 base removed from V and 5 bases from J, the gap between germline ends came to 5 bases. This CDR3 comprises 12 residues. CDR1 and CDR2 (germline): KGHSH, LQKENI. As DNA, the CDR3 is TGTGCCAGCTCACCACAGCCGGAGACCCAGTACTTC. Translated: CASSPQPETQYF.

This chain uses TRBV5-6 with TRBJ2-1; 16 bases fit TRBD2. This CDR3 is built from 15 residues. Trimming at V came to 5 bases and at J to 9 bases, leaving 5 bases not matched to a gene. Germline-derived CDR1 and CDR2 are SGHDT and YYEEEE. The CDR3 is CASRTGTSGRGEQFF. DNA for the CDR3: TGTGCCAGCAGGACTGGGACTAGCGGGAGGGGTGAGCAGTTCTTC.

The chain carries TRBV5-1 and TRBJ2-1; 10 bases line up with TRBD1. Unmatched junction bases numbered 5, after V lost 2 bases and J lost 9 bases. CDR1 and CDR2 (germline): SGHRS, YFSETQ. This CDR3 comprises 14 residues. As DNA, the CDR3 is TGCGCCAGCAGCTTACTGGACAGGGGGGGTGAGCAGTTCTTC. The encoded protein is CASSLLDRGGEQFF. Together with reference TRBV5-1 and TRBJ2-1, the CDR3 gives the full variable domain: KAGVTQTPRYLIKTRGQQVTLSCSPISGHRSVSWYQQTPGQGLQFLFEYFSETQRNKGNFPGRFSGRQFSNSRSEMNVSTLELGDSALYLCASSLLDRGGEQFFGPGTRLTVL.

The genes are TRBV7-9 and TRBJ2-7; D perhaps matches TRBD2 (7 bases). Germline values: CDR1 SEHNR, CDR2 FQNEAQ (reference sequence). The CDR3 totals 14 residues. With 5 bases removed from V and 3 bases from J, the gap between germline ends came to 14 bases. Here the CDR3 DNA reads TGTGCCAGCAGCCCCCCGGGGGGCCGCTACGAGCAGTACTTC. Translation: CASSPPGGRYEQYF.

J is TRBJ1-3 and V is TRBV11-3, with TRBD1 as a possible D gene (6 bases). V was shortened by 0 bases and J by 6 bases, with 21 bases between the two germline ends. The CDR3 loop spans 18 amino acids. The germline V gene has CDR1 SGHNT and CDR2 YENEEA. The CDR3 coding sequence is TGTGCCAGCAGCTTAGAGGCCGGGACATCACCGGCGGCAAACACCATATATTTT. This gives the protein CASSLEAGTSPAANTIYF.

The genes are TRBV18 and TRBJ1-1, with D maybe TRBD1 (5 bases). The V gene lost 6 bases and the J gene lost 6 bases, with 17 bases spanning the gap. CDR1 and CDR2 from the germline V gene are KGHSH and LQKENI. The CDR3 has 14 amino acids. In DNA form, the CDR3 reads TGTGCCAGCTCCCAACAGAGGGGAGCCCCTGAAGCTTTCTTT. Its protein product is CASSQQRGAPEAFF.

Comments on this clone: Other DNA sequences from this sample encode an identical CDR3 as well. The V call is TRBV18, the J call TRBJ2-5; no definite D call. This CDR3 spans 14 amino acids. V was cut by 2 bases and J by 1 base, with 8 bases left in between. Germline CDR1 and CDR2: KGHSH and LQKENI. CDR3 in DNA: TGTGCCAGCTCACCAGGGCAGGTCCAAGAGACCCAGTACTTC. Protein sequence: CASSPGQVQETQYF.

V usage is TRBV18 and J usage is TRBJ2-2; D gene uncertain. This CDR3 is 16 amino acids long. The V gene's germline CDR1 is KGHSH and CDR2 LQKENI. Trimming cost V 1 base and J 0 bases, with 9 bases left between them. CDR3 sequence: CASSPLSAANTGELFF. The CDR3 region has the DNA TGTGCCAGCTCACCACTATCCGCAGCGAACACCGGGGAGCTGTTTTTT.

The chain recombines TRBV5-1 with TRBJ2-6; the D call may be TRBD1 or TRBD2 (5 bases each). The V gene's germline CDR1 is SGHRS and CDR2 YFSETQ. The CDR3 consists of 21 residues. V was clipped by 0 bases and J by 4 bases, with 26 bases between them. CDR3 residues: CASSLGPAPWTKGTGANVLTF. DNA of the CDR3: TGCGCCAGCAGCTTGGGACCCGCACCCTGGACAAAGGGGACCGGGGCCAACGTCCTGACTTTC.

The chain carries TRBV11-2 and TRBJ2-3; weak D call: TRBD2 (5 bases). The CDR3 totals 16 residues. CDR1 SGHAT and CDR2 FQNNGV come from the germline V gene. Trimming shortened V by 5 bases and J by 4 bases, and 19 bases separated the two germline ends. The CDR3 sequence: CASSKRTSKRPDTQYF. In DNA, the CDR3 is TGTGCCAGCAGCAAGCGGACCTCCAAACGGCCAGATACGCAGTATTTT.

This rearrangement joins TRBV7-2 to TRBJ1-4, with D possibly matching TRBD1 (6 bases). V gave up 3 bases and J gave up 6 bases, with 20 bases separating them. The CDR3 is 17 residues long. CDR1 SGHTA and CDR2 FQGNSA come from the germline V gene. The CDR3 bases are TGTGCCAGCAGCTTCCCCCCCGGGGGGGGGCGAGATGAAAAACTGTTTTTT. It is translated as CASSFPPGGGRDEKLFF.

This chain joins TRBV19 and TRBJ2-7, with TRBD2 as a possible D gene (6 bases). CDR3 size: 13 residues. Trimming shortened V by 3 bases and J by 0 bases, and 6 bases separated the two germline ends. The germline CDR1 and CDR2 sequences are LNHDA and SQIVND (reference sequence). The CDR3 nucleotides read TGTGCCAGTAGTATGGACTACTCCTACGAGCAGTACTTC. Protein: CASSMDYSYEQYF.

The chain carries TRBV14 and TRBJ2-7; 7 bases match TRBD1. Germline V gene sequence: CDR1 SGHDN, CDR2 FVKESK. Trimming at V came to 7 bases and at J to 0 bases, leaving 9 bases not matched to a gene. The CDR3 is made up of 15 amino acids. For the CDR3, the DNA is TGTGCCAGCACTAAGGGCAGGGGGAGCTCCTACGAGCAGTACTTC. Translated: CASTKGRGSSYEQYF.

V is TRBV28 and J is TRBJ1-2; D not certain. The ends were cut back, 4 bases at V and 4 bases at J, with 7 bases in the middle. CDR1 is MDHEN and CDR2 is SYDVKM in the germline V gene. The length of the CDR3 is 12 residues. The CDR3 DNA follows: TGTGCCAGCAGTTCCAGGACCTATGGCTACACCTTC. It is translated as CASSSRTYGYTF.

In the case of this clone: This same CDR3 is encoded by further DNA sequences in the sample. V and J are TRBV7-2 and TRBJ2-4; D is uncertain. The length of the CDR3 is 14 residues. The V end was cut by 1 base, the J end by 2 bases, with 6 bases between. The germline V gene encodes CDR1 SGHTA and CDR2 FQGNSA. This CDR3 reads CASSLGGTKNIQYF. The DNA for the CDR3 is TGTGCCAGCAGCTTAGGGGGAACCAAAAACATTCAGTACTTC.

The chain recombines TRBV4-2 with TRBJ2-1, with 7 bases fitting TRBD2. This CDR3 comprises 16 residues. Trimming cost V 1 base and J 7 bases; bases outside gene matches: 10. CDR1 LGHNA and CDR2 YNFKEQ come from the germline V gene. DNA for the CDR3: TGTGCCAGCAGCCAAGGTGGCGCGGGAGAGTCGAATGAGCAGTTCTTC. Translating it yields CASSQGGAGESNEQFF.

The sample holds one count of this clone. The chain employs TRBV29-1 and TRBJ2-5, with D perhaps being TRBD1 or TRBD2 (5 bases each). The V gene lost 5 bases and the J gene lost 1 base, with 11 bases spanning the gap. CDR3 size: 13 residues. Per the germline V gene, CDR1 is SQVTM and CDR2 is ANQGSEA. The CDR3 nucleotides are TGCAGCGTTTACCTGGGGGTCCAAGAGACCCAGTACTTC. It codes for CSVYLGVQETQYF.

This chain uses TRBV14 with TRBJ1-3; TRBD1 matches at 7 bases. The length of the CDR3 is 20 residues. The trim removed 4 bases at V and 0 bases at J, leaving 18 bases unmatched. CDR1 and CDR2 (germline): SGHDN, FVKESK. The DNA for the CDR3 is TGTGCCAGCAGCCCGAACCGAGGACAGGTTTTTCGTTCCTCTGGAAACACCATATATTTT. The encoded protein is CASSPNRGQVFRSSGNTIYF.

This rearrangement joins TRBV6-6 to TRBJ2-2; D uncertain. V shed 2 bases and J shed 5 bases, with 6 bases lying between them. Germline assignment: CDR1 MNHNY and CDR2 SVGAGI (reference sequence). CDR3 length: 13 amino acids. CDR3 coding DNA: TGTGCCAGCAGTTACGATTGGACCGGGGAGCTGTTTTTT. It is translated as CASSYDWTGELFF.

This rearrangement joins TRBV14 to TRBJ2-1, with a weak D call TRBD1 (6 bases). The V end lost 5 bases, the J end lost 9 bases, and 20 bases lay between the germline ends. The CDR3 runs to 15 residues. The germline gives CDR1 SGHDN, CDR2 FVKESK. CDR3 DNA sequence: TGTGCCAGCAGCGAACGGTGGGCAGGGGCGGGTGAGCAGTTCTTC. Its translation: CASSERWAGAGEQFF.

Regarding this clone: The same CDR3 can be traced to other DNA sequences in this sample. The chain carries TRBV30 and TRBJ2-5, with D unclear. Germline V gene sequence: CDR1 GTSNPN, CDR2 SVGIG (reference sequence). CDR3 length equals 13 residues. The ends were cut back, 1 base at V and 1 base at J, with 7 bases in the middle. In nucleotides, the CDR3 is TGTGCCTGGAGTGGGACCTTCCAAGAGACCCAGTACTTC. Translating it yields CAWSGTFQETQYF.

A single count supports this clone. V usage is TRBV29-1 and J usage is TRBJ2-5; possibly TRBD2 for D (7 bases). Trimming shortened V by 3 bases and J by 5 bases, and 13 bases separated the two germline ends. Germline V gives CDR1 SQVTM, CDR2 ANQGSEA. The CDR3 is 13 residues long. The CDR3 sequence: CSVEGGPRETQYF. For the CDR3, the DNA is TGCAGCGTTGAGGGGGGGCCCAGGGAGACCCAGTACTTC.

This clone was picked up a small number of times. This sequence joins TRBV9 and TRBJ1-4, with D possibly being TRBD1 (6 bases). V was cut by 4 bases and J by 6 bases, with 19 bases left in between. The CDR3 spans 16 residues. Looked up from germline, CDR1 is SGDLS and CDR2 is YYNGEE. The chain's CDR3 is CASSTHTGTPDEKLFF. The CDR3 nucleotides are TGTGCCAGCAGCACACACACAGGGACACCGGATGAAAAACTGTTTTTT.

The chain is built from TRBV7-8 and TRBJ1-2; 10 nucleotides match TRBD1. V lost 4 bases to trimming and J lost 6 bases; unmatched junction nucleotides: 5. The CDR3 is 14 amino acids. CDR1 is SGHVS and CDR2 is FQNEAQ in the germline V gene. CDR3 protein: CASSWGQGWDGYTF. The CDR3 DNA reads TGTGCCAGCAGCTGGGGACAGGGGTGGGATGGCTACACCTTC.

The chain recombines TRBV5-1 with TRBJ2-1; D possibly corresponds to TRBD2 (6 bases). V dropped 3 bases and J dropped 8 bases, with 18 bases sitting between them. Germline lookup yields CDR1 SGHRS and CDR2 YFSETQ. The CDR3 extends over 15 amino acids. CDR3 residues: CASSWSGVSEDEQFF. DNA for the CDR3: TGCGCCAGCAGCTGGTCGGGAGTCTCGGAAGATGAGCAGTTCTTC.

The chain carries TRBV29-1 and TRBJ2-5; the match to TRBD2 covers 7 bases. CDR3 size: 13 residues. The ends lost 7 bases at V and 5 bases at J; junction bases unmatched: 10. Looked up from germline, CDR1 is SQVTM and CDR2 is ANQGSEA. The CDR3 DNA is TGCAGCGCCCTCGCTAGCGGCCCGGAGACCCAGTACTTC. Its translation: CSALASGPETQYF. The variable domain in full, completed from reference TRBV29-1 and TRBJ2-5, reads SAVISQKPSRDICQRGTSLTIQCQVDSQVTMMFWYRQQPGQSLTLIATANQGSEATYESGFVIDKFPISRPNLTFSTLTVSNMSPEDSSIYLCSALASGPETQYFGPGTRLLVL.

The chain carries TRBV4-1 and TRBJ2-1; TRBD1 is a possible D gene (6 bases). CDR1 and CDR2 from the germline V gene are MGHRA and YSYEKL. The CDR3 is 17 residues long. Trimming took off 1 base at V and 0 bases at J, with 13 bases between the two ends. As DNA, the CDR3 is TGCGCCAGCAGCCAAGGACAGGCACTTCTCTCCTACAATGAGCAGTTCTTC. Translation gives CASSQGQALLSYNEQFF.

Here the CDR3 reads CASSRGRAAGWEQYF. DNA of the CDR3: TGTGCCAGCAGCCGGGGCAGGGCCGCGGGGTGGGAGCAGTACTTC. This chain joins TRBV28 and TRBJ2-7; D might be TRBD2 (6 bases). Trimming removed 6 bases from V and 7 bases from J, with 22 bases in between. This CDR3 has 15 residues. From germline, CDR1 is MDHEN and CDR2 SYDVKM.